This is a list of T cell receptor beta chains from one sample in a study of T-cell reconstitution after alpha-beta-depleted transplantation in children. MiXCR, run by TCRdb on the PCR reads, gives a single entry per CDR3 protein. The table includes approximately 250,000 distinct CDR3 sequences, 9% to 10% detected once. The starting material was PBMCs from the stem cell graft donor, obtained from the stem cell graft. These receptors originate from a human donor who donated a stem cell graft to a child with SCID. Each CDR3 is given with its conserved first and last residue. D genes are given only for firm matches. A clone size is listed for some rows: how often the clone was seen (once, few, many), or a class if it is expanded.

J gene: TRBJ1-1; D gene: .; clone size: few; V gene: TRBV7-2; CDR3 length: 11; CDR3 DNA: TGTGCCAGCAGCTTTTTCTCTGAAGCTTTCTTT; CDR3 protein: CASSFFSEAFF
J gene: TRBJ2-7; D gene: .; clone size: many; V gene: TRBV13; CDR3 length: 13; CDR3 DNA: TGTGCCAGCAGATCCGACCCACGCGGCGAGCAGTACTTC; CDR3 protein: CASRSDPRGEQYF
J gene: TRBJ1-2; D gene: TRBD1; clone size: many; V gene: TRBV7-2; CDR3 length: 13; CDR3 DNA: TGTGCCAGCAGCTCGGGACAGTACTATGGCTACACCTTC; CDR3 protein: CASSSGQYYGYTF
J gene: TRBJ1-2; D gene: TRBD1; clone size: many; V gene: TRBV5-1; CDR3 length: 14; CDR3 DNA: TGCGCCAGCTCCCTGGACAGGACCAACTATGGCTACACCTTC; CDR3 protein: CASSLDRTNYGYTF
J gene: TRBJ2-1; D gene: .; clone size: many; V gene: TRBV5-1; CDR3 length: 14; CDR3 DNA: TGCGCCAGCAGCTTGGCGGCAGGGCTGGATGAGCAGTTCTTC; CDR3 protein: CASSLAAGLDEQFF
J gene: TRBJ2-7; D gene: TRBD2; clone size: many; V gene: TRBV5-1; CDR3 length: 14; CDR3 DNA: TGCGCCAGCAGCTTGCGGGGGGGCTCCTACGAGCAGTACTTC; CDR3 protein: CASSLRGGSYEQYF
J gene: TRBJ1-2; D gene: TRBD1; clone size: many; V gene: TRBV6-5; CDR3 length: 15; CDR3 DNA: TGTGCCAGCAGTTACCCTCCAGGGGGCAACTATGGCTACACCTTC; CDR3 protein: CASSYPPGGNYGYTF
J gene: TRBJ2-3; D gene: .; clone size: many; V gene: TRBV5-1; CDR3 length: 14; CDR3 DNA: TGCGCCAGCAGCTTGGGAGGTATGGGAGATACGCAGTATTTT; CDR3 protein: CASSLGGMGDTQYF
J gene: TRBJ2-7; D gene: .; clone size: many; V gene: TRBV20-1; CDR3 length: 12; CDR3 DNA: TGCAGTGCTAGTGCACAGTCCTACGAGCAGTACTTC; CDR3 protein: CSASAQSYEQYF
J gene: TRBJ2-1; D gene: TRBD2; clone size: many; V gene: TRBV4-1; CDR3 length: 19; CDR3 DNA: TGCGCCAGCAGCCAAGGAAGCATACTGAGCGGGGGGGTCTACAATGAGCAGTTCTTC; CDR3 protein: CASSQGSILSGGVYNEQFF
J gene: TRBJ2-7; D gene: .; clone size: .; V gene: TRBV7-6; CDR3 length: 16; CDR3 DNA: TGTGCCAGCAGCTTAGCGTCGGCAGGGACCCCCTACGAGCAGTACTTC; CDR3 protein: CASSLASAGTPYEQYF
J gene: TRBJ1-4; D gene: .; clone size: many; V gene: TRBV5-1; CDR3 length: 13; CDR3 DNA: TGCGCCAGCAAGTCAGCAACTAATGAAAAACTGTTTTTT; CDR3 protein: CASKSATNEKLFF
J gene: TRBJ2-1; D gene: .; clone size: .; V gene: TRBV27; CDR3 length: 17; CDR3 DNA: TGTGCCAGCAGTCTCCGATCGGTTGCCAGCTCTTACAATGAGCAGTTCTTC; CDR3 protein: CASSLRSVASSYNEQFF
J gene: TRBJ1-2; D gene: .; clone size: few; V gene: TRBV20-1; CDR3 length: 13; CDR3 DNA: TGCAGTGCTATTTACGGAAAGGGCTATGGCTACACCTTC; CDR3 protein: CSAIYGKGYGYTF
J gene: TRBJ2-2; D gene: .; clone size: many; V gene: TRBV12-3/TRBV12-4; CDR3 length: 15; CDR3 DNA: TGTGCCACACCGCCCGGGGGTTACAACACCGGGGAGCTGTTTTTT; CDR3 protein: CATPPGGYNTGELFF
J gene: TRBJ1-1; D gene: TRBD1; clone size: .; V gene: TRBV20-1; CDR3 length: 16; CDR3 DNA: TGCAGTGCTAGAGATTGGGGGACAGGGGAAGGAACTGAAGCTTTCTTT; CDR3 protein: CSARDWGTGEGTEAFF
J gene: TRBJ2-7; D gene: .; clone size: many; V gene: TRBV20-1; CDR3 length: 12; CDR3 DNA: TGCAGCCCCTTGGGAAACTCCTACGAGCAGTACTTC; CDR3 protein: CSPLGNSYEQYF
J gene: TRBJ2-5; D gene: TRBD1; clone size: many; V gene: TRBV29-1; CDR3 length: 16; CDR3 DNA: TGCAGCGTTGAAAGGGGACAGGGCCACCGAAAAGAGACCCAGTACTTC; CDR3 protein: CSVERGQGHRKETQYF
J gene: TRBJ2-2; D gene: TRBD1; clone size: once; V gene: TRBV28; CDR3 length: 16; CDR3 DNA: TGTGCCAGCAGTCCGACAGGGGTTACGAACACCGGGGAGCTGTTTTTT; CDR3 protein: CASSPTGVTNTGELFF
J gene: TRBJ2-3; D gene: TRBD2; clone size: .; V gene: TRBV7-2; CDR3 length: 16; CDR3 DNA: TGTGCCAGCAGTCGCATAGCGGGCGGTGTTTCAGATACGCAGTATTTT; CDR3 protein: CASSRIAGGVSDTQYF
J gene: TRBJ1-6; D gene: TRBD1; clone size: many; V gene: TRBV20-1; CDR3 length: 18; CDR3 DNA: TGCAGTGCTCTCCGGGACAGGGGACGATTAGATTCTAATTCACCCCTCCACTTT; CDR3 protein: CSALRDRGRLDSNSPLHF
J gene: TRBJ2-3; D gene: .; clone size: many; V gene: TRBV7-3; CDR3 length: 15; CDR3 DNA: TGTGCCAGCAGCTTAATGGGGGGGGCCTCAGATACGCAGTATTTT; CDR3 protein: CASSLMGGASDTQYF
J gene: TRBJ1-3; D gene: .; clone size: .; V gene: TRBV20-1; CDR3 length: 14; CDR3 DNA: TGCAGTGCTAGTGGGCCGTTCTCTGGAAACACCATATATTTT; CDR3 protein: CSASGPFSGNTIYF
J gene: TRBJ2-7; D gene: .; clone size: many; V gene: TRBV5-1; CDR3 length: 14; CDR3 DNA: TGCGCCAGCAGCTTGGCGGTCAGTCCCTTAGAGCAGTACTTC; CDR3 protein: CASSLAVSPLEQYF